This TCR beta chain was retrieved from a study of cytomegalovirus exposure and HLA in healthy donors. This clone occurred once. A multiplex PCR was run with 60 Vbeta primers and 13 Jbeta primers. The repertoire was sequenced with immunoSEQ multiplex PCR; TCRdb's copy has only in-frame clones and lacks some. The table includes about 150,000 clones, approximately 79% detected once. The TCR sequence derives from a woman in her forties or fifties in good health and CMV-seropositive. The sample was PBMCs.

The CDR3 sequence is CASSLDGTAQGAFF. In nucleotides, the CDR3 is TGTGCCAGCAGCCTAGACGGGACAGCTCAAGGGGCTTTCTTT. The chain joins TRBV6-6 to TRBJ1-1, with 7 bases lining up with TRBD1. The CDR3 length is 14 residues. The J segment lost 11 bases and the V segment lost 6 bases, leaving 15 bases of the junction unmatched. The germline gives CDR1 MNHNY, CDR2 SVGAGI (reference sequence).